One and the same sample provided the 27 T cell receptor beta chains below, sequenced in a study of T cell responses to AZD1222 COVID-19 vaccine. The table came from immunoSEQ multiplex PCR; TCRdb's copy has only in-frame clones and leaves some out. The sample includes some 130,000 clones, over 75% seen only once; the top ten take around 8%. This sample comprised peripheral blood, obtained on day 0 of AZD1222 vaccination. All receptors derive from an adult in good health.

This chain connects TRBV11-2 to TRBJ1-1; D is ambiguous. CDR1 SGHAT and CDR2 FQNNGV come from the germline V gene. The CDR3 runs to 12 residues. V lost 1 base to trimming and J lost 3 bases, with 3 bases between them. CDR3 residues: CASSLVYTEAFF. CDR3 in DNA: TGTGCCAGCAGCTTAGTCTACACTGAAGCTTTCTTT.

The chain uses TRBV24-1 and TRBJ1-2; D is possibly TRBD1 (5 bases). The CDR3 has 14 residues. Trimming cost V 2 bases and J 9 bases, with 15 bases left between them. CDR1 KGHDR and CDR2 SFDVKD come from the germline V gene. The CDR3 coding sequence is TGTGCCACCAGTGATTCGGGGGACCCCAAACGCTACACCTTC. Its protein product is CATSDSGDPKRYTF.

V gene TRBV5-4 combines with J gene TRBJ2-3, with 8 bases matching TRBD2. Germline CDR1 reads SGHNT; CDR2 reads YYREEE (reference sequence). J was trimmed by 0 bases and V by 4 bases; bases with no gene match: 4. The CDR3 is made up of 15 amino acids. The CDR3 protein is CASSRGGTSTDTQYF. The DNA for the CDR3 is TGTGCCAGCAGCCGGGGGGGAACCAGCACAGATACGCAGTATTTT.

The chain joins TRBV7-2 to TRBJ2-1; no clear D. V lost 5 bases, J lost 0 bases, and 20 bases lay in between. The V gene's germline CDR1 is SGHTA and CDR2 FQGNSA. The CDR3 sequence is 18 residues long. CDR3 nucleotides: TGTGCCAGCAGCGACCAAGCTTCCTCCGGTAGCTCCTACAATGAGCAGTTCTTC. Translation: CASSDQASSGSSYNEQFF.

With respect to this clone: At one boundary the junction diverges from the germline segment, which might be a read error. V gene TRBV20-1 combines with J gene TRBJ2-4; D perhaps matches TRBD1 (5 bases). The germline V gene has CDR1 DFQATT and CDR2 SNEGSKA (reference sequence). The CDR3 runs 11 residues. DNA of the CDR3: TGCAGTGCTAGGACAGAAAACATTCAGTGCTTC. Translating it yields CSARTENIQCF.

J is TRBJ2-7 and V is TRBV5-4, with 7 bases matching TRBD2. CDR3 length: 14 amino acids. The junction had 6 bases not matched to a gene; V was cut back by 4 bases and J by 2 bases. Germline CDR1 and CDR2: SGHNT and YYREEE (reference sequence). The CDR3 DNA sequence: TGTGCCAGCAGCAATCCTAGCGGAACCTACGAGCAGTACTTC. Its translation: CASSNPSGTYEQYF.

CDR3 protein: CASSLDGTNTEAFF. The CDR3, as DNA: TGTGCCAGCAGCCTGGACGGGACAAACACTGAAGCTTTCTTT. The genes are TRBV3-1 (or the pseudogene TRBV3-2) and TRBJ1-1; perhaps TRBD1 as D (6 bases). This CDR3 contains 14 residues. CDR1 is LGHDT and CDR2 is YNNKEL in the germline V gene (reference sequence). The V and J ends lost 4 bases and 2 bases respectively, with 11 bases between them.

The rearrangement links TRBV28 to TRBJ1-2, with 10 bases aligning to TRBD1. This CDR3 region has 18 residues. V was pared by 5 bases and J by 8 bases, with 20 bases of the junction left unmatched. CDR1 and CDR2 (germline): MDHEN, SYDVKM. Here the CDR3 DNA reads TGTGCCAGCAGTCTTACGCCGACCGGGACAGGGGACCCTTTAGGCTACACCTTC. Translation: CASSLTPTGTGDPLGYTF.

The genes are TRBV3-1 (or the pseudogene TRBV3-2) and TRBJ2-1; the match to TRBD2 covers 14 bases. Per the germline V gene, CDR1 is LGHDT and CDR2 is YNNKEL (reference sequence). The V gene end was trimmed by 5 bases and the J gene end by 13 bases; junction bases not matched to a gene: 4. The CDR3 is 13 residues long. In DNA, the CDR3 is TGTGCCAGCAGCTCGACTAGCGGGGGGGCTCAGTTCTTC. Translated: CASSSTSGGAQFF.

The chain carries TRBV7-2 and TRBJ2-5, with a tentative D call TRBD2 (5 bases). The CDR3 runs 13 residues. The V gene lost 5 bases and the J gene lost 2 bases, with 9 bases spanning the gap. The germline gives CDR1 SGHTA, CDR2 FQGNSA. CDR3 coding DNA: TGTGCCAGCAGCCGAGGACTTCAAGAGACCCAGTACTTC. Amino acid sequence: CASSRGLQETQYF.

The gene calls are TRBV18 and TRBJ2-2; TRBD2 is a possible D gene (5 bases). The CDR3 extends over 16 amino acids. Germline CDR1 KGHSH, CDR2 LQKENI. Trimming cost V 3 bases and J 1 base, with 12 bases left between them. CDR3 sequence reads: CASSPQEAGNTGELFF. The DNA of the CDR3 is TGTGCCAGCTCACCTCAGGAGGCGGGGAACACCGGGGAGCTGTTTTTT.

J is TRBJ2-2 and V is TRBV6-1; D is possibly TRBD1 (6 bases). V was clipped by 3 bases and J by 6 bases, with 8 bases between them. Per germline, CDR1 MNHNS and CDR2 SASEGT. CDR3 size: 13 residues. CDR3 nucleotides: TGTGCCAGCAGTGATAACAGGGCCGGGGAGCTGTTTTTT. It specifies CASSDNRAGELFF.

The chain uses TRBV7-9 and TRBJ2-1; 7 bases agree with TRBD2. The ends lost 6 bases at V and 3 bases at J; junction bases unmatched: 8. Germline-derived CDR1 and CDR2 are SEHNR and FQNEAQ (reference sequence). The CDR3 consists of 15 residues. DNA of the CDR3: TGTGCCAGCAGGAGCGTCCGGGAGGTCTACAATGAGCAGTTCTTC. Translated: CASRSVREVYNEQFF.

This clone is a singleton in its sample. The chain is built from TRBV18 and TRBJ1-1; D unclear. This CDR3 comprises 15 residues. Germline V gene sequence: CDR1 KGHSH, CDR2 LQKENI. V was clipped by 2 bases and J by 6 bases, with 16 bases between them. This CDR3 is CASSPKYEMVAEAFF. The CDR3 coding sequence is TGTGCCAGCTCACCAAAGTACGAGATGGTCGCTGAAGCTTTCTTT.

The chain combines TRBV12-2 with TRBJ2-7; the table assigns TRBD1, which was not confirmed against the DNA. TRBV12-2 is flagged as a pseudogene. The CDR3 consists of 14 residues. In DNA form, the CDR3 reads TGTGCAAGTCGCTTGACAGGGCACCCCTACGAGCAGTACTTC. This sequence encodes CASRLTGHPYEQYF.

The V call is TRBV3-1 (or the pseudogene TRBV3-2), the J call TRBJ1-2; D is undetermined. CDR1 LGHDT and CDR2 YNNKEL come from the germline V gene (reference sequence). CDR3 length: 16 residues. V shed 0 bases and J shed 4 bases, with 15 bases lying between them. In nucleotides, the CDR3 is TGTGCCAGCAGCCAAGACGACCGAAGATCTATCTATGGCTACACCTTC. It yields the protein CASSQDDRRSIYGYTF.

CDR3 DNA: TGTGCCAGCAGCCGGGACATAAATTCACCCCTCCACTTT. Encoded protein: CASSRDINSPLHF. The chain has TRBV2 and TRBJ1-6; D may be TRBD1 (6 bases). The V gene lost 6 bases and the J gene lost 7 bases, with 10 bases spanning the gap. This CDR3 comprises 13 residues. CDR1 SNHLY and CDR2 FYNNEI come from the germline V gene.

The V and J genes are TRBV10-1 and TRBJ2-3; a possible D gene is TRBD1 (5 bases). V gave up 4 bases and J gave up 4 bases, with 9 bases separating them. The CDR3 has 13 amino acids. Germline CDR1 reads WNHNN; CDR2 reads SYGVQD (reference sequence). The CDR3 DNA is TGCGCCAGCAGTGCAGGGATCCCAGATACGCAGTATTTT. Its protein is CASSAGIPDTQYF.

This chain joins TRBV14 and TRBJ1-2; unclear D gene. V was clipped by 1 base and J by 2 bases, with 5 bases between them. The CDR3 is 13 residues long. CDR1 is SGHDN, CDR2 FVKESK, per germline. CDR3 region: CASSQGGNYGYTF. In DNA, the CDR3 is TGTGCCAGCAGCCAAGGGGGAAACTATGGCTACACCTTC.

The CDR3 region has the DNA TGTGCCAGTAGTCCCCCACAGGGACAGGCCGGGGAGCTGTTTTTT. This gives the protein CASSPPQGQAGELFF. The chain carries TRBV19 and TRBJ2-2, with 8 positions matching TRBD1. Germline CDR1 is LNHDA and CDR2 is SQIVND (reference sequence). V shed 5 bases, J shed 6 bases, and the junction held 8 bases outside the gene matches. CDR3 length: 15 amino acids. The full variable domain, rest sourced from reference TRBV19 and TRBJ2-2, is DGGITQSPKYLFRKEGQNVTLSCEQNLNHDAMYWYRQDPGQGLRLIYYSQIVNDFQKGDIAEGYSVSREKKESFPLTVTSAQKNPTAFYLCASSPPQGQAGELFFGEGSRLTVL.

This clone was counted a few times. The chain couples TRBV10-2 to TRBJ1-1; tentative D call: TRBD1 (5 bases). The V and J ends lost 4 bases and 0 bases respectively, with 9 bases between them. Looked up from germline, CDR1 is WSHSY and CDR2 is SAAADI. CDR3 length equals 14 residues. CDR3: CASSVLQVNTEAFF. Written as DNA, the CDR3 is TGCGCCAGCAGTGTATTACAGGTGAACACTGAAGCTTTCTTT.

With regard to this clone: Other DNA sequences in the sample encode the same CDR3. The J gene is TRBJ2-3, the V gene TRBV28, with D possibly TRBD1 on 5 matching bases. Germline V gene lookup returns CDR1 MDHEN and CDR2 SYDVKM. The V gene lost 0 bases and the J gene lost 3 bases, with 10 bases spanning the gap. The CDR3 loop spans 15 amino acids. CDR3 amino acids: CASSLWGRSTDTQYF. CDR3 sequence (DNA): TGTGCCAGCAGTTTATGGGGGCGTAGTACAGATACGCAGTATTTT.

The chain has TRBV2 and TRBJ2-2; D not resolved. The CDR3 spans 17 residues. The V end lost 0 bases, the J end lost 1 base, and 12 bases lay between the germline ends. Germline lookup yields CDR1 SNHLY and CDR2 FYNNEI. CDR3 nucleotides: TGTGCCAGCAGTGAAGCTCAACCAGGAAAGAACACCGGGGAGCTGTTTTTT. Translation: CASSEAQPGKNTGELFF.

The V gene is TRBV7-9, the J gene TRBJ1-2, with D unclear. The V end lost 5 bases, the J end lost 8 bases, and 12 bases lay between the germline ends. The CDR3 is 12 residues long. Germline V gene data show CDR1 as SEHNR and CDR2 as FQNEAQ (reference sequence). CDR3 sequence: CASSPTDGGYTF. For the CDR3, the DNA is TGTGCCAGCAGCCCAACCGATGGGGGCTACACCTTC.

The genes are TRBV6-6 and TRBJ1-1; no clear D. V was cut by 2 bases and J by 7 bases, with 11 bases left in between. This CDR3 comprises 13 residues. Germline V gene data show CDR1 as MNHNY and CDR2 as SVGAGI (reference sequence). CDR3 in DNA: TGTGCCAGCAGTTACCCAGACGGAAGTGAAGCTTTCTTT. It specifies CASSYPDGSEAFF.

V and J are TRBV5-1 and TRBJ2-7; tentatively, D is TRBD1 or TRBD2 (5 bases each). Germline V gene lookup returns CDR1 SGHRS and CDR2 YFSETQ. V lost 1 base and J 5 bases, leaving 13 bases between the germline ends. The CDR3 loop spans 14 amino acids. The CDR3 DNA sequence: TGCGCCAGCAGCTTGATCGGGGCGGGCGACGAGCAGTACTTC. It specifies CASSLIGAGDEQYF.

This clone has a single count. The chain joins TRBV10-3 to TRBJ1-4; maybe TRBD1 (6 bases). This CDR3 comprises 14 residues. Trimming stripped 6 bases from V and 3 bases from J, with 11 bases between. Per germline, CDR1 ENHRY and CDR2 SYGVKD. This CDR3 reads CAISPGAANEKLFF. Written as DNA, the CDR3 is TGTGCCATCAGCCCAGGGGCGGCTAATGAAAAACTGTTTTTT.